This T cell receptor (beta chain) is from a study of Ad26.COV2.S vaccination and SARS-CoV-2 variants. Study-wide findings and caveats: A substantial breadth of spike-specific CD8+ and CD4+ T cell responses after vaccination has been reported. From the TCR breadth and depth analyses, total T cell responses may have been underestimated. The study found higher spike-specific TCR breadth in vaccine than placebo recipients.

This sample's treatment: about 20 received Ad26.COV2.S at low or high dose, single or two shots; about 5 received placebo; per-sample allocation not given. Sampling took place 63 days after the first vaccine or placebo injection. The assay was immunoSEQ multiplex PCR, and TCRdb's table has in-frame clones only and misses some. This table has about 350,000 clones, over 75% appearing once. CDR3 length equals 13 residues. The V gene lost 0 bases and the J gene lost 3 bases, with 7 bases spanning the gap. Germline CDR1 is SGDLS and CDR2 is YYNGEE. On this clone itself: The antigen remains undetermined. Other DNA sequences within the sample encode an identical CDR3.

Here the sequenced sample was peripheral blood, taken in a trial of Ad26.COV2.S vaccine versus placebo. The chain links TRBV9 to TRBJ2-7; D not certain. The sequence was obtained from a person between 18 and 65 years old who received the Ad26.COV2.S COVID-19 vaccine or a placebo. CDR3 residues: CASSVGQSYEQYF. CDR3 DNA: TGTGCCAGCAGCGTAGGCCAGAGCTACGAGCAGTACTTC.